This is a list of T cell receptor beta chains from one sample in a study of T-cell reconstitution after alpha-beta-depleted transplantation in children. MiXCR was run by TCRdb on the PCR reads, yielding one entry per CDR3 protein. The table shows some 220,000 distinct CDR3 sequences, with roughly 11% occurring only once. The source was PBMCs, collected before TCRalphabeta/CD19-depleted stem cell transplant. The receptors stem from a child under two years old with acute myeloid leukemia, due to receive a stem cell transplant. Each CDR3 is given with its conserved first and last residue. Fields, in order: clone size, D gene, J gene, V gene, CDR3 DNA, CDR3 protein. The D gene is left open where the match is weak. Size tells how often a clone was seen (once, few, many) or the class of an expanded clone, and some rows leave it out.

many | . | TRBJ1-1 | TRBV20-1 | TGCAGTGCTACCGAGGGCGCTCTTTCGAACACTGAAGCTTTCTTT | CSATEGALSNTEAFF
many | TRBD2 | TRBJ2-1 | TRBV9 | TGTGCCAGCAGCGTAGGGGGGGGTGACAATGAGCAGTTCTTC | CASSVGGGDNEQFF
many | . | TRBJ1-5 | TRBV30 | TGTGCCTGGAGTCCGAATAGCAATCAGCCCCAGCATTTT | CAWSPNSNQPQHF
. | . | TRBJ1-2 | TRBV11-3 | TGTACCAGCAGCTTAGAGGTCTCGTATGGCTACACCTTC | CTSSLEVSYGYTF
few | . | TRBJ1-5 | TRBV18 | TGTGCCAGCTCACCATTTCGGGGGGAGTATCAGCCCCAGCATTTT | CASSPFRGEYQPQHF
many | . | TRBJ2-1 | TRBV20-1 | TGCAGTGCAGGAGGGCAGGGAATTCGGTTCTTC | CSAGGQGIRFF
many | . | TRBJ1-1 | TRBV5-1 | TGCGCCAGCAGGGTGGTGGCAGGGGCCCAACTACCCGCTTTCTTT | CASRVVAGAQLPAFF
many | TRBD1 | TRBJ1-1 | TRBV28 | TGTGCCAGCAGCCAGGGACAGGGGGACACTGAAGCTTTCTTT | CASSQGQGDTEAFF
many | TRBD1 | TRBJ1-4 | TRBV4-1 | TGCGCCAGCAGCCAGACGGGACAGGAACCAACTAATGAAAAACTGTTTTTT | CASSQTGQEPTNEKLFF
many | . | TRBJ2-1 | TRBV7-3 | TGTGCCAGCAGCTTAGATAGGGGGAGCAATGAGCAGTTCTTC | CASSLDRGSNEQFF
many | . | TRBJ2-1 | TRBV20-1 | TGCAGTGCTAGAGACCCTAGAGGGGAGCAGTTCTTC | CSARDPRGEQFF
many | . | TRBJ2-2 | TRBV7-2 | TGTGCCAGCAGCTTAGAGTGGGGTCACAACACCGGGGAGCTGTTTTTT | CASSLEWGHNTGELFF
few | . | TRBJ1-1 | TRBV12-3/TRBV12-4 | TGTGCCAGCAGTTTAGCGACGGGACGGAGGTCCCTGAACACTGAAGCTTTCTTT | CASSLATGRRSLNTEAFF